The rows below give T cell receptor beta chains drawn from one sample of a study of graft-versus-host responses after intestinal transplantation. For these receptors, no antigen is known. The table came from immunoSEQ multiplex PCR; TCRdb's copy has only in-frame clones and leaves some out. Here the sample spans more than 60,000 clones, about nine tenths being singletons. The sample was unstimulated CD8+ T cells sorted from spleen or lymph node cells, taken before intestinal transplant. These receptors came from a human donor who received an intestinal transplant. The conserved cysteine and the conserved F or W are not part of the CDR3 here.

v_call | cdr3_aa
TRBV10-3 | AISESGPTDPNTGELF
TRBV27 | ASGYQGGEQF
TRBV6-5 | ASSYGTDYEQY
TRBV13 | ASSLFNNEQF
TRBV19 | ASSTPATYKAAETQY
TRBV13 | ASSFGGGNSPLH
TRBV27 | ASGRRGPSSYNEQF
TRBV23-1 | ASSLLRKPQH
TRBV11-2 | ASSWRNEQF
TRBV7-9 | ASSNLGRDRNTEAF
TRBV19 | AASTGNTEAF
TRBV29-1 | SVGTGHLDYGYT
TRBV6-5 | ASSPTANEQF
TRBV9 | ASSVAQRGGVDEQF
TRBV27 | ASSSGLVETGELF
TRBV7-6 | ASSFGQGGDPLH
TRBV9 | ASSVEGQAQPQH
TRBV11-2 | ASSRTGNQPQH
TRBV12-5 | ASASDSRPNGYT
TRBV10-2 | ASRGTGDGNVIQY
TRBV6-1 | ASSVGGTDTDTQY
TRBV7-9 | ASSLGTGAYEQY
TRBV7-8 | ASSLVDAGAPGETQY
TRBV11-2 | ASSLVGALFGEQY
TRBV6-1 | ASRPGWNQPQH
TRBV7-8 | ASSATGGLTEAF
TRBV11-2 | ASSLVMSSGGVSYEQY
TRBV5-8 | ASSFSGGPSYGYT
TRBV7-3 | ASSVDRVRYGYT
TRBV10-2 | ASEGPNTGELF
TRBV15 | ATRPSAAETQY
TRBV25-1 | ASSGITGSGNTIY
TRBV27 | ASSFSSGGPGDTQY
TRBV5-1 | ASSRGGGSGEYNEQF
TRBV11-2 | ASSLGDRGRGSGNEQF
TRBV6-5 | ASSYSTVLNTEAF
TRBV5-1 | ASSLVGVGADTQY
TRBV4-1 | ASSHPGTTNEKLF
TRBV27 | ASSGGVPGELF